This TCR beta chain came from a study of cytomegalovirus exposure and HLA in healthy donors (dated 2017 in TCRdb). At the level of the whole study: In an earlier analysis of several hundred of the donors, 250 to 350 Gb of sequence data and 95 million to 130 million unique TCR beta sequences from about 179 million T cells were reported. An early release covering roughly 640 HLA-typed donors comprised about 320 gigabases of sequencing data and around 80 million unique TCR sequences. Of the approximately 400 genotyped donors, over 70% fell in the genetic ancestry cluster associated with self-reported Caucasian donors. The aim of the study was to test whether cataloging public T cell receptors could identify signatures of past pathogen exposure. The study profiled the T cell repertoires of more than 500 subjects by immunosequencing and related them to cytomegalovirus serostatus. In addition to the first cohort of roughly 670 subjects, a separate validation cohort of 130 or so different subjects was used. High-throughput TCR immunosequencing, statistical association of individual TCRs with disease status, and machine learning were combined to predict cytomegalovirus infection status. To study patterns of TCR occurrence, a later analysis re-analyzed previously published TCR beta repertoires from 650 to 750 donors and added high-resolution HLA genotyping. Rather than using new phenotypic data, the later analysis identified candidate immune exposures from TCR beta sequences and from how often those sequences occurred across donors. An earlier analysis of approximately 580 of the donors used high-throughput TCR beta sequencing to judge whether each TCR beta V gene segment behaved as functional or pseudogenic. Donor age, sex, ethnicity and CMV serostatus were compiled alongside the repertoire data. Genome-wide SNP genotypes for about 55% of the roughly 670 donors were used in a later genetic analysis, which treated that subset as a discovery cohort. Every repertoire in the discovery cohort had been generated on one and the same sequencing platform. Both class I and class II loci were covered by HLA typing, at four-digit resolution. The number of donors typed differed by locus, with 629-630 for A, B, C, DRB1 and DQB1, roughly 520 for DQA1, about 610 for DPA1, and 450 to 480 for DPB1. Because of strong linkage in the cohort, five DR-DQ haplotypes were treated as single units for association and clustering. Among around 400 genotyped donors of the cohort, an average of around 240,000 unique TCR beta nucleotide sequences were sequenced per donor, roughly 20% of them non-productive. The paper's findings and limits, for the study overall: In the study, 164 TCR beta chains were listed as associated with cytomegalovirus. A later analysis reported that several top co-occurrence clusters appeared linked to parvovirus B19, influenza, CMV and Epstein-Barr virus. A group of highly shared sequence variants was considered likely to be a technical artifact of the sequencing pipeline. At a false discovery rate of 0.05, a later analysis linked 15,000 to 20,000 TCR beta sequences to specific HLA alleles. Most CMV-associated TCR beta chains appeared to be HLA-restricted in a later analysis, and the HLA associations seemed to be driven largely by CMV exposure. A later genetic analysis reported fewer N-insertions in productive TCRs among donors in an Asian-associated ancestry cluster than the approximately 700-donor mean. Linkage disequilibrium might explain the correlated functional status among segregating V segments, but an unknown experimental factor could not be ruled out. A further reported finding was that TCR beta sequences accurately predicted the HLA-A and HLA-B alleles for most subjects in the first cohort. In a later analysis, the rate of TCR association differed among HLA loci, with DRB1 alleles having the most associated TCRs and HLA-C alleles having the fewest. Most TCR sequences were seen in very few donors, while some public TCRs were found in many individuals. Because the 87-base-pair reads could not distinguish some IMGT-functional V segments, including TRBV6-2 and TRBV6-3, those segments were excluded. When HLA alleles, especially DR and DQ, strongly co-occurred, TCR associations were difficult to assign to individual alleles. Compared with equally common non-associated chains, HLA-associated TCR beta chains in a later analysis were more clonally expanded and had lower generation probabilities. The authors suggested that the approach could potentially be extended to other disease states and immunological phenotypes. Cytomegalovirus status was reported to be diagnosed by the classifier with high specificity and sensitivity in both the original and validation cohorts. Because HLA typing was missing for some donors at each locus, association tests included only the typed subset. A later genetic analysis associated a missense DCLRE1C variant with V-gene and J-gene trimming of TCR beta chains, and an independent cohort replicated the association. For the cohort, immune exposure information was limited to CMV serostatus. A few of the identified cytomegalovirus-associated TCR beta chains were confirmed in vitro to be specific for cytomegalovirus antigens. Broadly in line with IMGT annotations, most TCR beta V segments showed up in productive rearrangements about 90% or about 30% of the time in an earlier analysis of approximately 640 of the donors. Roughly uniform sequencing depth across donors was assumed in presence/absence analyses, although this assumption may not hold. Only TCR beta chains were sequenced in this cohort, and the absence of alpha or paired-chain data limited detectable features. Because counts were too low, about 15 rarely observed V segments, including chromosome 9 orphons, were left out of the earlier analysis of 587 of the donors.

To prepare the library, the immunoSEQ multiplex PCR assay was applied. For the multiplex PCR, a mixture combining 60 forward primers for TCR Vbeta segments and 13 reverse primers for TCR Jbeta segments was used. Amplification of the CDR3 region of rearranged TCR beta genes was performed with a multiplex PCR assay on genomic DNA. The amplified TCR beta libraries were sequenced on the Illumina HiSeq System as 87-base-pair reads. The paper's data handling went like this. A later analysis counted tens of millions of unique TCR beta chains across the 666 repertoires, and around 9.9 million of these chains were shared by at least two donors. Raw reads were error-corrected and collapsed into unique sequences by a nearest-neighbor algorithm in which closely related sequences were merged to remove PCR and sequencing errors. CDR3 sequences were aligned to IMGT reference sequences to assign V, D and J gene segments. For a sequence to be retained, a match of at least six nucleotides to both a V gene segment and a J gene segment was required. A rearrangement counted as productive if the CDR3 had no stop codons and remained in frame with V and J, and every other rearrangement counted as non-productive. Following IMGT convention, CDR3 was defined as the stretch from the second conserved V-encoded cysteine up to the conserved J-encoded phenylalanine. Sequences without an unambiguous match to a single V gene segment were excluded from the earlier analysis of about 640 of the donors. In an earlier analysis of more than 500 of the donors, a V segment was called functional when productive rearrangements were above 56.7%, and segregating when the standard deviation between donors exceeded 5%. A statistical classification framework was developed to diagnose cytomegalovirus status using the catalog of TCR beta chain sequences. In a later analysis, TCR nucleotide sequences were compared against IMGT/GENE-DB human TR gene sequences so that V and J genes could be assigned. In a later analysis, CDR3 sequences and most-parsimonious VDJ recombination scenarios were assigned using the TCRdist pipeline. In a later analysis, each TCR beta chain was defined by its CDR3 amino acid sequence together with its V-gene family, and reads lacking a unique V-gene family were excluded. As a way to deal with suspected cross-contamination and a sequencing artifact, a later analysis dropped 640 or so nucleotide sequences that were highly shared and had low generation probability. A later analysis calculated a clonal expansion index for each public chain from normalized within-repertoire ranks of inferred template counts. A later analysis computed generation probabilities with a VDJ recombination model fitted to out-of-frame rearrangements, and checked the results against IGoR. In a later analysis, hypergeometric tests were used to score TCR-TCR, TCR-HLA and TCR-CMV co-occurrence, with a repertoire-size bias correction applied to TCR pairs. False discovery rates were estimated in a later analysis by permuting HLA or CMV assignments 20 times. In a later analysis, co-occurring TCRs were grouped using DBSCAN, and TCRdist sequence similarity was added for clustering within HLA-allele-positive subsets. For co-occurrence clustering, repertoires with fewer than 30,000 or more than 120,000 public chains were excluded, along with five repertoires with anomalous nucleotide sharing. TCRdb's version of the immuneACCESS table is confined to in-frame rearrangements and falls short of the full clone set. An unresolved V gene accounts for under half of the shortfall where checked; the remainder is of unknown origin. V and J calls plus clone size are reproduced from that table; the DNA served to infer D and trimming. Across this sample there are fewer than 200,000 clones, with approximately 81% seen only once. Roughly 1.4% of the sample goes to the ten largest clones.

The germline V gene encodes CDR1 SGHAT and CDR2 FQNNGV. Germline trimming amounts to 3 bases on V and 3 bases on J, with 4 as the count of junction bases outside the gene matches. CDR3 length: 14 amino acids, cysteine to phenylalanine. Only the CDR3 region is kept as DNA, spanning 42 bases read in frame from base 1. For this clone: No antigen is known for it. Qualities for individual bases were not recorded, and no much larger clone is one base off.

In total, 630 or so healthy bone marrow donors made up the cohort. All cohort members were sampled while nominally healthy, although unrecorded immune exposures were likely present. The donor tested CMV seronegative and was one of the 352 seronegative cohort members. A peripheral blood sample was provided by each donor, and peripheral blood mononuclear cells were used for TCR beta sequencing. The Qiagen DNeasy Blood Extraction Kit was used to extract genomic DNA from the blood cell samples. The sequencing sample was made of PBMCs. The receptor chain draws on TRBV11-2 and TRBJ2-7, and 8 junctional nucleotides match TRBD1. The TCR sequence derives from a man younger than 35 in good health and CMV-seronegative. The CDR3 has the sequence CASSFGTGVYEQYF. The base sequence is TGTGCCAGCAGCTTCGGGACAGGTGTCTACGAGCAGTACTTC.